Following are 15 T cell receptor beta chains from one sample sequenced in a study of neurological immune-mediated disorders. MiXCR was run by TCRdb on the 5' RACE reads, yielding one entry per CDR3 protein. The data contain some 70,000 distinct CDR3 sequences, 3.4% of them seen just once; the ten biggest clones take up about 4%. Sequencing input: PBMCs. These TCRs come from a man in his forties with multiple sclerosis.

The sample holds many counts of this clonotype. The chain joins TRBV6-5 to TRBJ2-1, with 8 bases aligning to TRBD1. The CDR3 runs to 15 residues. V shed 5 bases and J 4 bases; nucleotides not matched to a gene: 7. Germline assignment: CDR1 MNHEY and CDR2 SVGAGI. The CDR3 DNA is TGTGCCAGCAGTCCCGGACAGGGCAGATACAATGAGCAGTTCTTC. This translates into CASSPGQGRYNEQFF.

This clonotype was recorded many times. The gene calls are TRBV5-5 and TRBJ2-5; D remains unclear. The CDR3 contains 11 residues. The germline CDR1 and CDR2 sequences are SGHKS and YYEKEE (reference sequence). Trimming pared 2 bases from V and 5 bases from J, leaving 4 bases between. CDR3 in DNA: TGTGCCAGCAGCTTTGGCGAGACCCAGTACTTC. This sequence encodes CASSFGETQYF.

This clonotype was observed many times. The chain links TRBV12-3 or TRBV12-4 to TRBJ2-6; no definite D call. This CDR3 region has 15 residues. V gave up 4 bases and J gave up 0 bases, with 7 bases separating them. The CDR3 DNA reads TGTGCCAGCAGTTCACAAGTCTCTGGGGCCAACGTCCTGACTTTC. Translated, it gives CASSSQVSGANVLTF.

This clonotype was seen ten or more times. The CDR3 DNA reads as TGTGCCAGCAGCTTGGTTGGGGGAGGGCCTGGAGAGACCCAGTACTTC. Translating it yields CASSLVGGGPGETQYF. The chain is built from TRBV5-6 and TRBJ2-5; 7 nucleotides agree with TRBD2. The germline gives CDR1 SGHDT, CDR2 YYEEEE. V was clipped by 0 bases and J by 4 bases; unmatched bases: 9. The CDR3 has 16 residues. Full variable domain (missing parts from reference TRBV5-6 and TRBJ2-5): DAGVTQSPTHLIKTRGQQVTLRCSPKSGHDTVSWYQQALGQGPQFIFQYYEEEERQRGNFPDRFSGHQFPNYSSELNVNALLLGDSALYLCASSLVGGGPGETQYFGPGTRLLVL.

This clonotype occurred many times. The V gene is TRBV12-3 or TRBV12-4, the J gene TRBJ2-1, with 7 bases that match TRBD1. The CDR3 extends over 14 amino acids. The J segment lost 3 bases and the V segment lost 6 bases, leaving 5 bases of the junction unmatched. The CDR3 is CASRTGSGYNEQFF. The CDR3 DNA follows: TGTGCCAGCAGGACAGGGAGTGGCTACAATGAGCAGTTCTTC.

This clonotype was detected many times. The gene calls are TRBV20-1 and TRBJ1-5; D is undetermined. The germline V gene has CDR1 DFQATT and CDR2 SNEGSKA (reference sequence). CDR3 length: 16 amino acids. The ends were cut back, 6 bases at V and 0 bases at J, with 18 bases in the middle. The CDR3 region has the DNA TGCAGTGCCAGGAGGAGGGCTGGGAATAGCAATCAGCCCCAGCATTTT. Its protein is CSARRRAGNSNQPQHF.

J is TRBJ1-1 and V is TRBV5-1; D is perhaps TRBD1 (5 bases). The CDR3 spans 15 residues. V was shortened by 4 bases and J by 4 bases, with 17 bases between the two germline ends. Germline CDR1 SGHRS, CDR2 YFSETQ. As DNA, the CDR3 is TGCGCCAGCAGCAGGGACCCGGCAGGTAGCACTGAAGCTTTCTTT. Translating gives CASSRDPAGSTEAFF.

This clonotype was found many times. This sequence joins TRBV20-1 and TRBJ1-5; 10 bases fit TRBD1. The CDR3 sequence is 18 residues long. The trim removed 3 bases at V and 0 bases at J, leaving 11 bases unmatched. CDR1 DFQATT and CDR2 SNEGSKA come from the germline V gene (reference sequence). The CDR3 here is CSARTGGVTSYSNQPQHF. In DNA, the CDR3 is TGCAGTGCTAGGACAGGGGGCGTAACAAGTTATAGCAATCAGCCCCAGCATTTT.

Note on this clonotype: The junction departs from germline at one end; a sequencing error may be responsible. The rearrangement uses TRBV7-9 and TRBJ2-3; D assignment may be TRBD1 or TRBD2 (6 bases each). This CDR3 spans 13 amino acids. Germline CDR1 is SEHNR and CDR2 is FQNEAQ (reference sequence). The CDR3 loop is CASSEGGQQVPDF. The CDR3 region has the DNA TGTGCCAGCAGCGAGGGGGGTCAGCAGGTTCCAGATTTT.

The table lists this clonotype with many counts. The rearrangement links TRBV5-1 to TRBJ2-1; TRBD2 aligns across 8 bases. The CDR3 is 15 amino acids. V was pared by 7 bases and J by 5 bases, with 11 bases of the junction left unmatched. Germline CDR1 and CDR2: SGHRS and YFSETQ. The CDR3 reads CASFPFAGGNNEQFF. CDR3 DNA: TGCGCCAGCTTCCCGTTTGCGGGGGGCAACAATGAGCAGTTCTTC.

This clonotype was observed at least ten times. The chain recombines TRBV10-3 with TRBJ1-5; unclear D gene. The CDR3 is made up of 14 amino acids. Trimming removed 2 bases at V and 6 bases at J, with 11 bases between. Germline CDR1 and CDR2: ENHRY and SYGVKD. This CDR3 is CAISEAASTQPQHF. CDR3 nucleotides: TGTGCCATCAGTGAGGCGGCGTCTACTCAGCCCCAGCATTTT.

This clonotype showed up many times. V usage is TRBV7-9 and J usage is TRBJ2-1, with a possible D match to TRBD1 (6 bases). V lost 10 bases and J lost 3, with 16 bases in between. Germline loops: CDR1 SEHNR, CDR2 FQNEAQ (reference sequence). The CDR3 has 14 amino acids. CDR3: CATSGQTIYNEQFF. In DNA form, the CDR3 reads TGTGCCACCTCGGGACAAACAATCTACAATGAGCAGTTCTTC.

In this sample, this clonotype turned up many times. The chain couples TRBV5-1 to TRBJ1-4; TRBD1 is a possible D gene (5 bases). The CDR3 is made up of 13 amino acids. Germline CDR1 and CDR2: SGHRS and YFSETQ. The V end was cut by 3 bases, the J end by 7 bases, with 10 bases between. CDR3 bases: TGCGCCAGCAGCTCCGGGACGGCTGAAAAACTGTTTTTT. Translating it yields CASSSGTAEKLFF.

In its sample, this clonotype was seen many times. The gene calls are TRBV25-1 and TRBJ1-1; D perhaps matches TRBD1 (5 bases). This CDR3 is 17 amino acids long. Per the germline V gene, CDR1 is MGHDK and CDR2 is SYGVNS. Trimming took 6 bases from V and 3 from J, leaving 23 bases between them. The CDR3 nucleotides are TGTGCCAGCAGCCCCTCCTCAGAGGGAGGGACGTACACTGAAGCTTTCTTT. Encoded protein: CASSPSSEGGTYTEAFF.

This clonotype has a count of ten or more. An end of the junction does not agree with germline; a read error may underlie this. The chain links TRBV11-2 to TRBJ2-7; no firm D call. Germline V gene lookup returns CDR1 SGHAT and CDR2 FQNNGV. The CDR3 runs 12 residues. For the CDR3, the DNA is TGTGCCAGCAGCCTGGAACGGTCTCCTTGTAGTTTC. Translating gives CASSLERSPCSF.